These T cell receptor beta chains were read from a single sample in a study of T cell repertoires in cytomegalovirus infection. Via MiXCR, TCRdb re-called the reads, giving one row per CDR3 protein. The sample contains roughly 350,000 distinct CDR3 sequences, about 35% of which appear only once. Antigen specificity for these receptors is unknown. Sequenced material: cultured PBMCs, taken from culture after CMV antigen stimulation. These receptors were collected from a human donor in good health (CMV status not recorded). Some clones in this sample may be carry-over from other donors' samples. The CDR3 runs from the conserved cysteine through the conserved F or W. The D gene is left open where the match is weak. Rows give clone size only sometimes, using once, few, many, or a class for an expanded clone.

size,D,V,J,CDR3,DNA
.,TRBD1,TRBV4-1,TRBJ1-5,CASSQDPGQGNRGPQHF,TGCGCCAGCAGCCAAGACCCGGGACAGGGGAATCGAGGGCCCCAGCATTTT
few,.,TRBV4-1,TRBJ2-2,CASSQGWGANGELFF,TGCGCCAGCAGCCAAGGTTGGGGCGCTAACGGGGAGCTGTTTTTT
few,.,TRBV6-1,TRBJ2-3,CASERGWFRGTDTQYF,TGTGCCAGCGAGAGGGGTTGGTTTCGGGGCACAGATACGCAGTATTTT
.,.,TRBV7-8,TRBJ1-2,CASSLAGQDGYTF,TGTGCCAGCAGTTTAGCGGGACAAGATGGCTACACCTTC
.,TRBD2,TRBV27,TRBJ2-1,CASRPIGTSGINLEQFF,TGTGCCAGCAGACCCATAGGGACTAGCGGGATAAACCTTGAGCAGTTCTTC
few,TRBD2,TRBV11-2,TRBJ2-1,CASTPSLLTSGWGNEQFF,TGTGCCAGCACCCCATCCCTCCTTACTAGCGGTTGGGGTAATGAGCAGTTCTTC
.,TRBD1,TRBV6-5,TRBJ1-2,CASSRYRGHQDYGYTF,TGTGCCAGCAGTCGGTACAGGGGCCATCAGGACTATGGCTACACCTTC
.,.,TRBV12-5,TRBJ2-2,CASGFYYTGELFF,TGTGCTAGTGGGTTTTATTACACCGGGGAGCTGTTTTTT
many,.,TRBV7-2,TRBJ2-1,CASSLRPGRVRVSYNEQFF,TGTGCCAGCAGCTTACGTCCAGGGCGGGTAAGGGTAAGCTACAATGAGCAGTTCTTC
few,.,TRBV29-1,TRBJ2-7,CSVRDMRYEQYF,TGCAGCGTTCGGGACATGAGGTACGAGCAGTACTTC
.,.,TRBV7-8,TRBJ1-1,CASSLESNRNTEAFF,TGTGCCAGCAGCTTAGAGAGTAATCGGAACACTGAAGCTTTCTTT
few,TRBD1,TRBV11-1,TRBJ2-6,CASSIRDRGLPPGANVLTF,TGTGCCAGCAGCATCCGGGACAGGGGGCTACCCCCTGGGGCCAACGTCCTGACTTTC
many,.,TRBV6-4,TRBJ1-1,CASRAGFDTEAFF,TGTGCCAGCAGAGCAGGGTTTGACACTGAAGCTTTCTTT
.,TRBD1,TRBV5-1,TRBJ2-3,CASSRTGANTDTQYF,TGCGCCAGCAGCAGGACAGGGGCCAACACAGATACGCAGTATTTT
few,TRBD1,TRBV28,TRBJ2-1,CASEPGQASYNEQFF,TGTGCCAGCGAACCGGGACAGGCCTCCTACAATGAGCAGTTCTTC
.,TRBD2,TRBV11-3,TRBJ2-1,CASSPTPTSGSNEQFF,TGTGCCAGCAGCCCGACCCCGACTAGCGGGAGTAATGAGCAGTTCTTC
many,.,TRBV7-2,TRBJ1-5,CASSLSHYSNQPQHF,TGTGCCAGCAGCTTATCACATTATAGCAATCAGCCCCAGCATTTT
many,.,TRBV7-2,TRBJ2-2,CASSLYWGLNTGELFF,TGTGCCAGCAGCTTATATTGGGGATTGAACACCGGGGAGCTGTTTTTT
few,.,TRBV7-9,TRBJ2-7,CASSTAGSSYEQYF,TGTGCCAGCAGTACGGCGGGCAGCTCCTACGAGCAGTACTTC
few,TRBD1,TRBV28,TRBJ1-1,CASRSTGVVTEAFF,TGTGCCAGCAGGTCGACAGGGGTAGTCACTGAAGCTTTCTTT
.,.,TRBV5-8,TRBJ1-4,CASSRVGGRGTNEKLFF,TGTGCCAGCAGCCGGGTCGGGGGGAGAGGAACTAATGAAAAACTGTTTTTT
.,.,TRBV7-2,TRBJ2-5,CASSPLRASQYF,TGTGCCAGCAGCCCGTTAAGGGCGAGCCAGTACTTC
few,.,TRBV7-3,TRBJ2-5,CASSFGGSYQETQYF,TGTGCCAGCAGCTTTGGGGGATCGTACCAAGAGACCCAGTACTTC
.,.,TRBV28,TRBJ2-2,CASSLLNRLGSTGELFF,TGTGCCAGCAGTTTGCTAAACCGACTAGGTAGCACCGGGGAGCTGTTTTTT
.,.,TRBV15,TRBJ2-1,CATSRVLALNEQFF,TGTGCCACCAGCAGAGTGCTAGCACTGAATGAGCAGTTCTTC
.,TRBD2,TRBV20-1,TRBJ2-1,CSASGVAGGPEQFF,TGCAGTGCTAGCGGAGTAGCGGGAGGGCCTGAGCAGTTCTTC
.,.,TRBV27,TRBJ1-1,CASSLDGTNTEAFF,TGTGCCAGCAGTTTAGATGGAACGAACACTGAAGCTTTCTTT
.,.,TRBV6-6,TRBJ1-1,CASSLGQIAFF,TGTGCCAGCAGTCTCGGACAGATAGCTTTCTTT
few,.,TRBV7-9,TRBJ2-1,CASSLVMVPEQFF,TGTGCCAGCAGCCTTGTCATGGTCCCTGAGCAGTTCTTC
.,TRBD2,TRBV10-3,TRBJ2-7,CANSAGTSYEQYF,TGTGCCAACTCAGCGGGAACCTCCTACGAGCAGTACTTC
.,.,TRBV6-2/TRBV6-3,TRBJ1-2,CASKLTPSNYGYTF,TGTGCCAGCAAATTGACCCCGTCTAACTATGGCTACACCTTC
.,.,TRBV12-3/TRBV12-4,TRBJ2-5,CASSLAQWRNQETQYF,TGTGCCAGCAGTTTAGCGCAATGGCGGAACCAAGAGACCCAGTACTTC
.,.,TRBV28,TRBJ2-7,CASSSLVNRTYEQYF,TGTGCCAGCAGTTCCCTCGTTAATAGAACCTACGAGCAGTACTTC
few,TRBD2,TRBV6-4,TRBJ2-3,CASSDSTSGSTDTQYF,TGTGCCAGCAGTGACTCGACTAGCGGGAGCACAGATACGCAGTATTTT
few,.,TRBV12-3/TRBV12-4,TRBJ2-1,CASSLGTPNHNEQFF,TGTGCCAGCAGTTTAGGGACCCCAAACCACAATGAGCAGTTCTTC
.,TRBD2,TRBV4-2,TRBJ2-7,CASSHSQRGGSYEQYF,TGTGCCAGCAGCCATTCCCAACGGGGGGGCTCCTACGAGCAGTACTTC
.,.,TRBV25-1,TRBJ1-3,CASSDPGAGDTIYF,TGTGCCAGCAGTGACCCAGGGGCCGGAGACACCATATATTTT
.,TRBD2,TRBV7-8,TRBJ2-1,CASSQEPGTSGHNEQFF,TGTGCCAGCAGCCAAGAGCCCGGGACTAGCGGCCACAATGAGCAGTTCTTC
.,.,TRBV5-6,TRBJ2-1,CASDGFNNEQFF,TGTGCCAGCGACGGGTTTAACAATGAGCAGTTCTTC
.,TRBD2,TRBV6-5,TRBJ2-3,CASSAPGGGSGSQTDTQYF,TGTGCCAGCAGTGCCCCTGGGGGGGGAAGCGGGAGTCAAACAGATACGCAGTATTTT